Listed below are T cell receptor beta chains from one sample, sequenced in a study of identical twins. TCRdb used MiXCR to reprocess the 5' RACE reads, holding one entry per CDR3 protein. This sample has roughly 630,000 distinct CDR3 sequences, with about 7% found just once. These data were also filed under a second study, of yellow fever vaccine responses in identical twins.

The sample was PBMCs. The receptors stem from a young woman in good health. Each CDR3 is given without its conserved first and last residue. Each record gives: V gene, CDR3 protein.

>TRBV19
ASSTLTGSGNTIY
>TRBV28
ASNPGRETEAF
>TRBV12-3/TRBV12-4
ASSFGHHPVNEQF
>TRBV10-3
AISERVLLNSYNEEF
>TRBV20-1
SARDRQTAGNTEAF
>TRBV3-1
ASSPSSGRITGELF
>TRBV5-1
ASSLESTGDINYGYT
>TRBV11-2
ASSSDRTNQPQH
>TRBV4-1
ASSQSLSDPTEQF
>TRBV12-3/TRBV12-4
ASSLVRRDEQF
>TRBV12-3/TRBV12-4
ASSPVGAGELF
>TRBV6-1
ASSPGLGIDGYT
>TRBV11-2
ASSLSGRPLYNEQF
>TRBV12-3/TRBV12-4
ASSLQSSGNTIY
>TRBV7-6
ASSPWTSRRAELF
>TRBV11-2
ASSLRDGLVLGTQY
>TRBV12-3/TRBV12-4
ASSLVHSLNYGYT
>TRBV7-2
ASNTGAMNTEAF
>TRBV29-1
SVEGARATGELF
>TRBV5-1
ASSYGTSGSSYNEQF
>TRBV12-3/TRBV12-4
ASSLGEGYSPLH
>TRBV5-1
ASSFRLAGVPETQY
>TRBV28
ASSLQLGARNIQY
>TRBV7-9
ASSLGGTADTGELF
>TRBV5-1
ASSVEALNTEAF
>TRBV20-1
SAGAGSGANVLT
>TRBV2
ASSMQRTKPSL
>TRBV20-1
SAEGQLANYGYT
>TRBV20-1
SARGAGNEKLF
>TRBV6-6
ASKGAIQNEQF
>TRBV20-1
SGWGNEQF
>TRBV11-2
ASSLGYGGTYEQY
>TRBV3-1
ASSLMGLAGVYGSNEQF
>TRBV5-1
ASSLGLYTGELF
>TRBV12-3/TRBV12-4
ASGQGAGELF
>TRBV12-3/TRBV12-4
ASSWIQETQY
>TRBV2
ASSGVGGGLNEQF
>TRBV10-3
AIRSIPTDGYT
>TRBV20-1
SASKSGAYTDTQY
>TRBV12-3/TRBV12-4
ASSHKRQGEQY
>TRBV2
ASSSSLLRSGANVLT
>TRBV4-1
ASSHPPAGVSPQY
>TRBV7-9
ASSLYGGQQETQY
>TRBV5-1
ASSLRLGGAEETQY
>TRBV4-1
ASSQDDGGSPLH
>TRBV2
ASNPSNNEQF
>TRBV13
ASSLARQGWVTDTQY